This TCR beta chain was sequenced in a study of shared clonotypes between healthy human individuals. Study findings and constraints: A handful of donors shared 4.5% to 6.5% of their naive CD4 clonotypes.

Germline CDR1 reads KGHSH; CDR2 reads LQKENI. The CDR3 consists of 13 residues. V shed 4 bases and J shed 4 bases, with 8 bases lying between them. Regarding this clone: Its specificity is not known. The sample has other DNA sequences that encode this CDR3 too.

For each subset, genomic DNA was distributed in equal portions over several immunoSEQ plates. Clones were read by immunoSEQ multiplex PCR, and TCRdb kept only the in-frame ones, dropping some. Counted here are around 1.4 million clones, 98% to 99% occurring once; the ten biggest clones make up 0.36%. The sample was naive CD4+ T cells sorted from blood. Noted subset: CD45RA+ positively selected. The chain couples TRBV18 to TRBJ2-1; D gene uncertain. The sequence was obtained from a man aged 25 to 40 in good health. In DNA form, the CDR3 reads TGTGCCAGCTCACTCCGGACGTACAATGAGCAGTTCTTC. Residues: CASSLRTYNEQFF.